This TCR beta chain was captured in a study of cytomegalovirus exposure and HLA in healthy donors. The trim removed 3 bases at V and 6 bases at J, leaving 6 bases unmatched. Germline values: CDR1 LNHDA, CDR2 SQIVND (reference sequence). This CDR3 spans 14 amino acids. General study findings and limits: Reportedly, cytomegalovirus status was diagnosed with high sensitivity and specificity. Confirmation was obtained in vitro that a few CMV-associated chains are specific for CMV antigens. According to an earlier analysis, most TCR beta V segments yielded productive rearrangements about 87% or about 30% of the time.

Both 60 Vbeta primers and 13 Jbeta primers went into the PCR. Only in-frame clones appear in the TCRdb table, and some are missing; sequencing was by immunoSEQ multiplex PCR. The profile shows over 150,000 clones, 68% of them singletons. Remarks on this clone: The antigen is not known.

The rearrangement links TRBV19 to TRBJ2-3; 7 nucleotides agree with TRBD1. This clonotype was obtained from a woman aged 40 to 50 in good health and CMV-seropositive. Input material: PBMCs. CDR3 coding DNA: TGTGCCAGTAGTATTACCGTCAGGGGGGATACGCAGTATTTT. Translation: CASSITVRGDTQYF.